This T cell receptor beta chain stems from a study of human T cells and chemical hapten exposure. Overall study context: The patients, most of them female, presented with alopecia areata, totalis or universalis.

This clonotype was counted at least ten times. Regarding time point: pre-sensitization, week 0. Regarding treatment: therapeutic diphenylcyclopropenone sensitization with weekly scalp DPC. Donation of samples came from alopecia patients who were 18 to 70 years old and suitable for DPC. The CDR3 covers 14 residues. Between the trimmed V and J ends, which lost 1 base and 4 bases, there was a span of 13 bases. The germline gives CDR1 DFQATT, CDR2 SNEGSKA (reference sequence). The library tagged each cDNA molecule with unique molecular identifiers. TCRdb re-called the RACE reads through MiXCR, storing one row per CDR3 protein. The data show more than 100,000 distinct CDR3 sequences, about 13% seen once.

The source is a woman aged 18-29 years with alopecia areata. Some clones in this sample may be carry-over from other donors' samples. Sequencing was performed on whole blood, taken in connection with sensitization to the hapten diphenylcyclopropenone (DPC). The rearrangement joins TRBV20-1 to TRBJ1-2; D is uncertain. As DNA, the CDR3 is TGCAGTGCTAGAGGGGCAGGCTTTAGCTATGGCTACACCTTC. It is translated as CSARGAGFSYGYTF.